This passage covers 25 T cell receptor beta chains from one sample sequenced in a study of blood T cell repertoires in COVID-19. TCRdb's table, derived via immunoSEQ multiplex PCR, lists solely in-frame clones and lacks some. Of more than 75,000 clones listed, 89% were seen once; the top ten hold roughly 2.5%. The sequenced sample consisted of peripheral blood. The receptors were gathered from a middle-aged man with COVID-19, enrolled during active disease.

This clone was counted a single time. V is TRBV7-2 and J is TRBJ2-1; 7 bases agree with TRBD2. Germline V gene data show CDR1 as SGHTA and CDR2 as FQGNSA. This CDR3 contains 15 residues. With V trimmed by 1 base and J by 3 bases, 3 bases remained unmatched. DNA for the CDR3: TGTGCCAGCAGCTTAGGGGCTAGCGGCTACAATGAGCAGTTCTTC. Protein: CASSLGASGYNEQFF.

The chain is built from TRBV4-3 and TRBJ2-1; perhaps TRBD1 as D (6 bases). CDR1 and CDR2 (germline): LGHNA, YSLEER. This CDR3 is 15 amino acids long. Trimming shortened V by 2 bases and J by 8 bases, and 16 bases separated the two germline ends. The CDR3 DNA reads TGCGCCAGCAGCCAAACAGGGAATTTTAGGGATGAGCAGTTCTTC. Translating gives CASSQTGNFRDEQFF.

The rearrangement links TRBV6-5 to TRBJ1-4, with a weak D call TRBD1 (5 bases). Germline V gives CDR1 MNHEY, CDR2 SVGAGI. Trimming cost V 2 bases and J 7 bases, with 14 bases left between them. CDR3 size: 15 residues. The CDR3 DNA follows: TGTGCCAGCAGTTACCCTACCCAGGGAGGTGAAAAACTGTTTTTT. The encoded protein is CASSYPTQGGEKLFF.

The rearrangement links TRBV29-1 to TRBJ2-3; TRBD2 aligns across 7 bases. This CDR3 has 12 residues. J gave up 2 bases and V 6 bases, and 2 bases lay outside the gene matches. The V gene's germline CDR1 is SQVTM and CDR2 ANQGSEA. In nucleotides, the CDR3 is TGCAGCGTCCGGGGGGACACAGATACGCAGTATTTT. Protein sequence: CSVRGDTDTQYF.

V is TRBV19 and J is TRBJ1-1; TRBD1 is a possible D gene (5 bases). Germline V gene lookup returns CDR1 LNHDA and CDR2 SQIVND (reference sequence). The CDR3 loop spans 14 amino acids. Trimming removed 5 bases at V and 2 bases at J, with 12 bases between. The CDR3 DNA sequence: TGTGCCAGTAGTTATCTCGACAGTAACACTGAAGCTTTCTTT. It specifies CASSYLDSNTEAFF. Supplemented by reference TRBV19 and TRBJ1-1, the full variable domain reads DGGITQSPKYLFRKEGQNVTLSCEQNLNHDAMYWYRQDPGQGLRLIYYSQIVNDFQKGDIAEGYSVSREKKESFPLTVTSAQKNPTAFYLCASSYLDSNTEAFFGQGTRLTVV.

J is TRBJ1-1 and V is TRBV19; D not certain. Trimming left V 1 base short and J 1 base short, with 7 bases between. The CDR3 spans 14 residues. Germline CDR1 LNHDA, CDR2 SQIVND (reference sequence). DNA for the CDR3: TGTGCCAGTAGTATAGGTCACAAGAACACTGAAGCTTTCTTT. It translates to CASSIGHKNTEAFF.

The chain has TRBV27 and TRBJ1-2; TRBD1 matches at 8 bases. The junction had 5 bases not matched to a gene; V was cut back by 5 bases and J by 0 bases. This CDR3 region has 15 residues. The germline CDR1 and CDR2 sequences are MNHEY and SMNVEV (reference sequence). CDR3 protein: CASSDRGLANYGYTF. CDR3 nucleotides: TGTGCCAGCAGTGACAGGGGTTTGGCTAACTATGGCTACACCTTC.

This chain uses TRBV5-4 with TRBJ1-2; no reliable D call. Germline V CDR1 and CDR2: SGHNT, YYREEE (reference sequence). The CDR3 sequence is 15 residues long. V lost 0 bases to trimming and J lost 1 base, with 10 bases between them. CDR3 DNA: TGTGCCAGCAGCTTGGGGGAGGGCGGTAACTATGGCTACACCTTC. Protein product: CASSLGEGGNYGYTF.

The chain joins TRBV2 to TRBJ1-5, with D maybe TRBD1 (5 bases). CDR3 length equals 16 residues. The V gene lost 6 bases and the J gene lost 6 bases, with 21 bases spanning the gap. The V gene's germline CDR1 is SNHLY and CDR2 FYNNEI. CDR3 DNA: TGTGCCAGCAGCGTAGGTCCAGGGCGGGATGGTCAGCCCCAGCATTTT. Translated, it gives CASSVGPGRDGQPQHF.

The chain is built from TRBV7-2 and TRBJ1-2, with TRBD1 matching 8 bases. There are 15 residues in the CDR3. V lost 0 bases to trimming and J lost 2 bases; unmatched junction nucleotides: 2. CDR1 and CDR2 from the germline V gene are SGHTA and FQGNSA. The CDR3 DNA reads TGTGCCAGCAGCTTAGCGGCAGGGGGCAACTATGGCTACACCTTC. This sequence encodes CASSLAAGGNYGYTF.

CDR3 amino acids: CASSYSRSYSNQPQHF. The CDR3 coding sequence is TGTGCCAGCAGTTACTCGAGGAGTTATAGCAATCAGCCCCAGCATTTT. The chain links TRBV6-5 to TRBJ1-5; no reliable D call. V lost 0 bases and J 0 bases, leaving 9 bases between the germline ends. Germline CDR1 MNHEY, CDR2 SVGAGI. The length of the CDR3 is 16 residues.

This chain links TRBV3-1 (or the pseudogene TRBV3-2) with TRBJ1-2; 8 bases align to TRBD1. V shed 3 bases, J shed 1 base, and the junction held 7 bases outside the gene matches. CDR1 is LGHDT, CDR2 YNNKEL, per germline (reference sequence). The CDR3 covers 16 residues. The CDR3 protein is CASSQRDRLLNYGYTF. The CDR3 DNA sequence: TGTGCCAGCAGCCAGAGGGACAGGCTGCTTAACTATGGCTACACCTTC.

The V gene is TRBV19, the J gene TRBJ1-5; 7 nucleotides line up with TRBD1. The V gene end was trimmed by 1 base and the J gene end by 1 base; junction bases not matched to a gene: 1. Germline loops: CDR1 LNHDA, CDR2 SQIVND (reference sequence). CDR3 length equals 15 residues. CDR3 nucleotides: TGTGCCAGTAGTATAGGGACAGGAAGCAATCAGCCCCAGCATTTT. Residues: CASSIGTGSNQPQHF. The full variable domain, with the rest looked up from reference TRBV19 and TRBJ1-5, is DGGITQSPKYLFRKEGQNVTLSCEQNLNHDAMYWYRQDPGQGLRLIYYSQIVNDFQKGDIAEGYSVSREKKESFPLTVTSAQKNPTAFYLCASSIGTGSNQPQHFGDGTRLSIL.

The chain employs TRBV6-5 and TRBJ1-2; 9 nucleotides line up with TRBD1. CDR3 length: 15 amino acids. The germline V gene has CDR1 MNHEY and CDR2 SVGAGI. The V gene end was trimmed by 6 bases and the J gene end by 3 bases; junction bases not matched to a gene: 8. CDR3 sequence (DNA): TGTGCCAGCAGGGGGACAGGGCTGTACTACTATGGCTACACCTTC. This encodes CASRGTGLYYYGYTF.

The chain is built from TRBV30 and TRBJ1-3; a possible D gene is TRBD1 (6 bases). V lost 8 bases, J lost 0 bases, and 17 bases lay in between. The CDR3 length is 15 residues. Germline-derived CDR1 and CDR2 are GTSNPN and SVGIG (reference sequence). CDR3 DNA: TGTGCCCAGAAGACAGGTGCATACTCTGGAAACACCATATATTTT. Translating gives CAQKTGAYSGNTIYF.

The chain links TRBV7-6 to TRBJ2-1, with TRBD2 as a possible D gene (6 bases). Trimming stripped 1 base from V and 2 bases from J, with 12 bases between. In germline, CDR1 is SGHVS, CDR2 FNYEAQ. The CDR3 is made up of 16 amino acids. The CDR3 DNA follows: TGTGCCAGCAGCTTAGAGGTCGGGGGAGCCTACAATGAGCAGTTCTTC. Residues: CASSLEVGGAYNEQFF.

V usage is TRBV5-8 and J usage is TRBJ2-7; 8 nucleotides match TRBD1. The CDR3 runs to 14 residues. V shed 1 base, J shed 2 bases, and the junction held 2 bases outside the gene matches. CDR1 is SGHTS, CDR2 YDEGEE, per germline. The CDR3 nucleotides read TGTGCCAGCAGCTTGTCGGACAGGGCCTACGAGCAGTACTTC. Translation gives CASSLSDRAYEQYF.

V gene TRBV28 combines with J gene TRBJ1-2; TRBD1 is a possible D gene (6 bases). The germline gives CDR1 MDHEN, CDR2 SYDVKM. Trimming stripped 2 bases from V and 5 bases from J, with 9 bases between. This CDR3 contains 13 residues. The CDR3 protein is CASSLPGVYGYTF. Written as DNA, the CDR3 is TGTGCCAGCAGTTTACCAGGGGTATATGGCTACACCTTC.

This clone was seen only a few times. CDR3 nucleotide sequence: TGTGCCAGCAGCTACAGGGGAGGCTCCTATAATTCACCCCTCCACTTT. Amino acids: CASSYRGGSYNSPLHF. This sequence joins TRBV7-9 and TRBJ1-6; 7 bases map to TRBD1. Germline CDR1 and CDR2: SEHNR and FQNEAQ (reference sequence). With 4 bases clipped from V and 0 bases from J, the junction kept 3 bases outside the gene matches. The CDR3 consists of 16 residues. The entire variable domain, with the rest obtained from reference TRBV7-9 and TRBJ1-6, is as follows: DTGVSQNPRHKITKRGQNVTFRCDPISEHNRLYWYRQTLGQGPEFLTYFQNEAQLEKSRLLSDRFSAERPKGSFSTLEIQRTEQGDSAMYLCASSYRGGSYNSPLHFGNGTRLTVT.

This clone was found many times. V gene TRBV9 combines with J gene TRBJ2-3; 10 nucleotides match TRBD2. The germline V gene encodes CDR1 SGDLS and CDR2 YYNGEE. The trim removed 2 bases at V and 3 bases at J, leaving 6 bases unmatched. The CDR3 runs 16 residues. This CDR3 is CASSVRSGGGTDTQYF. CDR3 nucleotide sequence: TGTGCCAGCAGCGTTCGAAGCGGGGGGGGTACAGATACGCAGTATTTT.

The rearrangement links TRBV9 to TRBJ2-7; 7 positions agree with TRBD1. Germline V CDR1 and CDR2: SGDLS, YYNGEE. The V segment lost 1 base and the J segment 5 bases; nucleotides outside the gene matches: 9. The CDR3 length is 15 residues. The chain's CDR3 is CASSVTGDPMDEQYF. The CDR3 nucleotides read TGTGCCAGCAGCGTAACAGGGGACCCTATGGACGAGCAGTACTTC. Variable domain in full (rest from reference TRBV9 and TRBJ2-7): DSGVTQTPKHLITATGQRVTLRCSPRSGDLSVYWYQQSLDQGLQFLIQYYNGEERAKGNILERFSAQQFPDLHSELNLSSLELGDSALYFCASSVTGDPMDEQYFGPGTRLTVT.

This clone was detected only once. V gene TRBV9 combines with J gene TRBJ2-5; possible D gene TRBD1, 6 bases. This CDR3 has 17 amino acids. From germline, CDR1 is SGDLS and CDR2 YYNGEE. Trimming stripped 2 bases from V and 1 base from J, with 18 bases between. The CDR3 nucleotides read TGTGCCAGCAGCGTGGACCCACAGGGTGGGGGCCAAGAGACCCAGTACTTC. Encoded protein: CASSVDPQGGGQETQYF.

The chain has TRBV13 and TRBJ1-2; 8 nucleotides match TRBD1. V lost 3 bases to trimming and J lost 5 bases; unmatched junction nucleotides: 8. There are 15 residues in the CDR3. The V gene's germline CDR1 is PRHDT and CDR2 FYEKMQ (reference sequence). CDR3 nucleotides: TGTGCCAGCAGCTTGGGAACAGGGGGTGGATATGGCTACACCTTC. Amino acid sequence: CASSLGTGGGYGYTF.

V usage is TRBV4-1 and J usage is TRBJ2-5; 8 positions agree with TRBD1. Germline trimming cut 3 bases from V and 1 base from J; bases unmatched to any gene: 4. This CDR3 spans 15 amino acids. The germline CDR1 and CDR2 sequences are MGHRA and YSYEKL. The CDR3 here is CASSQWTGPQETQYF. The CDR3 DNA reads TGCGCCAGCAGCCAGTGGACAGGGCCCCAAGAGACCCAGTACTTC.

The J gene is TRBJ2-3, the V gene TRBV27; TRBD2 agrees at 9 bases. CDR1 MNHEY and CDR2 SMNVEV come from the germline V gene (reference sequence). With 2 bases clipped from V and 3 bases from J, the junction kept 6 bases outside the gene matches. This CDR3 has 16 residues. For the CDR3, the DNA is TGTGCCAGCAGTTTAAGGGCTAGCGGGGAAACAGATACGCAGTATTTT. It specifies CASSLRASGETDTQYF.